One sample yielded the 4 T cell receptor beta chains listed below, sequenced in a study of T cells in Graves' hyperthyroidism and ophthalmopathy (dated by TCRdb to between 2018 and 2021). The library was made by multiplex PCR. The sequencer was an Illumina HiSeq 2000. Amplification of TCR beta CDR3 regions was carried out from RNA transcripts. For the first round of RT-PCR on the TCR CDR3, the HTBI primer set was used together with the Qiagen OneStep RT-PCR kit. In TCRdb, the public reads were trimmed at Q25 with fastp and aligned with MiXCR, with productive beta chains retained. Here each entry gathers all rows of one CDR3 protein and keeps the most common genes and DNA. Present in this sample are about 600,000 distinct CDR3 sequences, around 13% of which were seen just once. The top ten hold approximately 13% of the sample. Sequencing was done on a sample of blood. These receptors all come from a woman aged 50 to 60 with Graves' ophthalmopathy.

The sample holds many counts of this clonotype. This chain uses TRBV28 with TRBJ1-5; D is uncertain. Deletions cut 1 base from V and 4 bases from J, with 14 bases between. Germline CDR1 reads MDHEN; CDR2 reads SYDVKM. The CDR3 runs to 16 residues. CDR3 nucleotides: TGTGCCAGCAGTTTATCCGGCAGACATTGGAATCAGCCCCAGCATTTT. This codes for CASSLSGRHWNQPQHF. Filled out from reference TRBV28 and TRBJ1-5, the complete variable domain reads DVKVTQSSRYLVKRTGEKVFLECVQDMDHENMFWYRQDPGLGLRLIYFSYDVKMKEKGDIPEGYSVSREKKERFSLILESASTNQTSMYLCASSLSGRHWNQPQHFGDGTRLSIL.

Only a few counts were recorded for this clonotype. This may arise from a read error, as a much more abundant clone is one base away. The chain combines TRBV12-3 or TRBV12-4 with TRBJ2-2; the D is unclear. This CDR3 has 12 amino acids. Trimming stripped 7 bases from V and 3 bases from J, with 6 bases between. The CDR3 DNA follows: TGTGCCAGCACCCTCTACACCGGGGAGCTGTTTTTT. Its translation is CASTLYTGELFF.

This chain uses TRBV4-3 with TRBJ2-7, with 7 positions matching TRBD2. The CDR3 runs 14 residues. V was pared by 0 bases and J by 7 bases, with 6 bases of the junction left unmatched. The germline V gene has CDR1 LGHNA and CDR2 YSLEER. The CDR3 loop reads CASSQEGGLGEQYF. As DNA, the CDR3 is TGCGCCAGCAGCCAAGAGGGAGGGTTGGGGGAGCAGTACTTC.

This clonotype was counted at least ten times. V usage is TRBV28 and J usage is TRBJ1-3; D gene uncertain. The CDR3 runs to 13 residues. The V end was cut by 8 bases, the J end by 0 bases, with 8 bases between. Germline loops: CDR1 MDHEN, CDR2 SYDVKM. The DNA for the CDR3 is TGTGCCAGCCGGACTGTCTCTGGAAACACCATATATTTT. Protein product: CASRTVSGNTIYF. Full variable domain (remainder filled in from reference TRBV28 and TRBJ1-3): DVKVTQSSRYLVKRTGEKVFLECVQDMDHENMFWYRQDPGLGLRLIYFSYDVKMKEKGDIPEGYSVSREKKERFSLILESASTNQTSMYLCASRTVSGNTIYFGEGSWLTVV.